This T cell receptor (beta chain) was sequenced for a study of cytomegalovirus exposure and HLA in healthy donors. The overall study: The study placed approximately 81% of its 350 to 400 genotyped donors in the Caucasian-associated ancestry cluster. Study-wide results and limits: The listing of 150 to 200 TCR beta chains classed them as cytomegalovirus-associated. Later work associated roughly 15,000 TCR beta sequences with HLA alleles at 0.05 false discovery rate.

V shed 5 bases and J shed 4 bases, with 9 bases lying between them. Germline loops: CDR1 SEHNR, CDR2 FQNEAQ (reference sequence). The CDR3 runs 13 residues. PCR amplification relied on 60 Vbeta primers (plus 13 Jbeta primers). Sequencing was performed with immunoSEQ multiplex PCR; in TCRdb, only in-frame clones are kept and a portion is missing. The sample has 90,000 to 100,000 clones, around 68% seen once. Points on this clone: Its target is not known.

Input material: PBMCs. The TCR comes from a man in his forties or fifties in good health and CMV-seronegative. The chain is built from TRBV7-9 and TRBJ1-5, with D possibly matching TRBD1 (5 bases). The CDR3 loop is CASSTQGNQPQHF. The CDR3 DNA is TGTGCCAGCAGCACGCAGGGAAATCAGCCCCAGCATTTT.